This is a list of T cell receptor beta chains from one sample in a study of shared clonotypes between healthy human individuals. Measured with immunoSEQ multiplex PCR; TCRdb has only the in-frame clones, and not every one. The table includes about 980,000 clones, approximately 80% detected once. Material for sequencing was memory CD4+ T cells sorted from blood. These receptor sequences come from a man aged 18 to 30 in good health. Each CDR3 is given with its conserved first and last residue. The order of the fields is V gene, J gene, D gene, clone size, CDR3 DNA, CDR3 protein. The D gene is left open where the match is weak. Size values are once, few and many counts, or a class for expanded clones, and some rows have none.

TRBV29-1	TRBJ2-2	-	-	TGCAGCGTTGAAGGATTTCCCGGGGAGCTGTTTTTT	CSVEGFPGELFF
TRBV2	TRBJ2-7	-	once	TGTGCCAGCAGCGCCAGATACGAGCAGTACTTC	CASSARYEQYF
TRBV7-6	TRBJ2-3	TRBD2	once	TGTGCCAGCAGCTCGACCGCCCAGCGGGGGCCTCTCACAGATACGCAGTATTTT	CASSSTAQRGPLTDTQYF
TRBV10-1	TRBJ2-7	-	-	TGCGCCAGCAGCGCATTCCAGGGGGGATCCTCCTACGAGCAGTACTTC	CASSAFQGGSSYEQYF
TRBV9	TRBJ2-7	TRBD2	-	TGTGCCAGCAGCCCGGGGGGGGCCCCCTCCTACGAGCAGTACTTC	CASSPGGAPSYEQYF
TRBV19	TRBJ2-2	-	-	TGTGCCAGTAGTATGCTTGGAGCGAACACCGGGGAGCTGTTTTTT	CASSMLGANTGELFF
TRBV6-1	TRBJ2-5	-	-	TGTGCCAGTGGGCTGCGTTATCAAGAGACCCAGTACTTC	CASGLRYQETQYF
TRBV10-3	TRBJ2-3	TRBD2	many	TGTGCCGGGCCTCAGTGTAGGCTGGGGGAGCGGGAGAGGAAAGATACGCAGTATTTT	CAGPQCRLGERERKDTQYF
TRBV28	TRBJ2-5	-	-	TGTGCCAGCAGGCCGGGAACCCCGAAAGAGACCCAGTACTTC	CASRPGTPKETQYF
TRBV6-5	TRBJ2-5	-	-	TGTGCCAGCAGTTGGAACAGGGAAGAGACCCAGTACTTC	CASSWNREETQYF
TRBV30	TRBJ1-2	-	-	TGTGCCTGGACCTCCCGGGCGGGTCGGGATGGCTACACCTTC	CAWTSRAGRDGYTF
TRBV5-1	TRBJ2-3	-	-	TGCGCCAGCAGCAGGAGGGGCGCAGATACGCAGTATTTT	CASSRRGADTQYF
TRBV18	TRBJ1-3	-	-	TGTGCCAGCTCACCGTTATCAGGAAACACCATATATTTT	CASSPLSGNTIYF
TRBV30	TRBJ1-5	-	-	TGTGCCTGGAGTGTACCCGGTCAGCCCCAGCATTTT	CAWSVPGQPQHF
TRBV5-4	TRBJ2-5	-	-	TGTGCCAGCAGCATCGCAAGCGCAATGGAGACCCAGTACTTC	CASSIASAMETQYF
TRBV7-6	TRBJ2-3	TRBD2	-	TGTGCCAGCAGCCCTAGCGGGAGTCCCTGGGTAGATACGCAGTATTTT	CASSPSGSPWVDTQYF
TRBV18	TRBJ1-1	-	-	TGTGCCAGCTCACAGGGGCCAGACACTGAAGCTTTCTTT	CASSQGPDTEAFF
TRBV5-1	TRBJ2-2	-	few	TGCGCCAGCAGTAGGGATTACAACACCGGGGAGCTGTTTTTT	CASSRDYNTGELFF
TRBV6-4	TRBJ1-4	TRBD1	-	TGTGCCAGCGGGGACAGGGTAGCCGATGATGAAAAACTGTTTTTT	CASGDRVADDEKLFF
TRBV14	TRBJ2-7	-	-	TGTGCCAGCAGCCCCCGTTGGGGGCTAAAAACCTACGAGCAGTACTTC	CASSPRWGLKTYEQYF
TRBV28	TRBJ2-7	TRBD1	-	TGTGCCAGCACCCAGAAGGGGACAGGGGGTAGCGAGCAGTACTTC	CASTQKGTGGSEQYF
TRBV4-1	TRBJ1-2	-	-	TGCGCCAGCAGCCAGGGAGACAGGACCTATGGCTACACCTTC	CASSQGDRTYGYTF
TRBV4-1	TRBJ1-2	TRBD1	-	TGCGCCAGCAGCCTTAAACCTCTGGGACAGGGCGGCTATGGCTACACCTTC	CASSLKPLGQGGYGYTF
TRBV5-4	TRBJ2-1	TRBD2	-	TGTGCCAGCAGCCAAGAAGCGGGGAACTACAATGAGCAGTTCTTC	CASSQEAGNYNEQFF
TRBV6-1	TRBJ1-1	-	-	TGTGCCAGTGCCTCGGGAGTGAACACTGAAGCTTTCTTT	CASASGVNTEAFF
TRBV2	TRBJ2-5	TRBD2	-	TGTGCCAGCAGTGAACCAGCGGGAGGCGGAGAGACCCAGTACTTC	CASSEPAGGGETQYF
TRBV6-5	TRBJ1-6	-	few	TGTGCCAGCCGGCCGGTAGATAATTCACCCCTCCACTTT	CASRPVDNSPLHF
TRBV6-5	TRBJ1-5	TRBD1	few	TGTGCCAGCAGGAAGACAGGGATTAGCAATCAGCCCCAGCATTTT	CASRKTGISNQPQHF
TRBV5-4	TRBJ1-2	TRBD1	-	TGTGCCAGCAGCTCGAGGGGACAGGGGGATCATGGCTACACCTTC	CASSSRGQGDHGYTF